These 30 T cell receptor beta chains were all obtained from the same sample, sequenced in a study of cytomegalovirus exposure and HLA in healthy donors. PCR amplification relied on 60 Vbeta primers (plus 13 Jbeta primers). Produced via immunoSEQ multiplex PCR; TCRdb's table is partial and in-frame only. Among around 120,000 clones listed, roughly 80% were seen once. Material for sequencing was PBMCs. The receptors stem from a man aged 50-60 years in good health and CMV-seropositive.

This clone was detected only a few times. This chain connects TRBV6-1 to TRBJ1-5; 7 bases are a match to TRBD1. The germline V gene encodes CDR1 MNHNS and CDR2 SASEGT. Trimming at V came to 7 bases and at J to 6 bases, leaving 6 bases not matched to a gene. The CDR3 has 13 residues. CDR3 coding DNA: TGTGCCAGCACATACAGGGGAAGTCAGCCCCAGCATTTT. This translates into CASTYRGSQPQHF.

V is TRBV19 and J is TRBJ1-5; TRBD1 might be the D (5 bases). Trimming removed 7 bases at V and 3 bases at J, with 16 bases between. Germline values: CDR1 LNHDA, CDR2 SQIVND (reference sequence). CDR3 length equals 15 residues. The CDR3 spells CASNSGRASNQPQHF. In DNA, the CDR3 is TGTGCCAGTAATTCGGGCAGGGCCTCCAATCAGCCCCAGCATTTT.

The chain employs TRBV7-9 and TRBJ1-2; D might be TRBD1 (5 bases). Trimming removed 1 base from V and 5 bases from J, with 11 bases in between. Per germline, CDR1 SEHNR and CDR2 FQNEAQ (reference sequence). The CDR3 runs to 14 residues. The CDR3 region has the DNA TGTGCCAGCAGCTTAGGGTCGCGGGGGTATGGCTACACCTTC. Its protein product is CASSLGSRGYGYTF.

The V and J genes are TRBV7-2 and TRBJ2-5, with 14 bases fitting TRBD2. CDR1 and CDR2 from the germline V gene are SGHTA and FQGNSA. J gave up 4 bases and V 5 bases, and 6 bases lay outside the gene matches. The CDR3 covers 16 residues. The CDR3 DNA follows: TGTGCCAGCAGCCTGTACGGGACTAGCGGGAGAGAGACCCAGTACTTC. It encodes CASSLYGTSGRETQYF.

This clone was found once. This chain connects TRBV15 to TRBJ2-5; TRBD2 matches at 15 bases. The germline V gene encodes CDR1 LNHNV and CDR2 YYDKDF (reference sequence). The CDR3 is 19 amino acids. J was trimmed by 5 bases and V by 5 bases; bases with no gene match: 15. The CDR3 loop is CATSPGTSGGYTSGETQYF. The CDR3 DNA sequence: TGTGCCACCAGCCCCGGGACTAGCGGGGGGTATACCTCGGGGGAGACCCAGTACTTC.

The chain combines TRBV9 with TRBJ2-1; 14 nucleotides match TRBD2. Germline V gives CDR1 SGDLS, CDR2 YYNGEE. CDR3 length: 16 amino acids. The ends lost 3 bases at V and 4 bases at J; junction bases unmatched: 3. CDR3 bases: TGTGCCAGCAGCGAGAGGACTAGCGGGAGGTACAATGAGCAGTTCTTC. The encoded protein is CASSERTSGRYNEQFF.

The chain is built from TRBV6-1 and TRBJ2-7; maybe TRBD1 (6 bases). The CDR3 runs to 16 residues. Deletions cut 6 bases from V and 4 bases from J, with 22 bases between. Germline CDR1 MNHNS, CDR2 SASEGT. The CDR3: CASREPGQGVVYEQYF. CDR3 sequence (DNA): TGTGCCAGCAGGGAACCGGGACAAGGGGTCGTTTACGAGCAGTACTTC.

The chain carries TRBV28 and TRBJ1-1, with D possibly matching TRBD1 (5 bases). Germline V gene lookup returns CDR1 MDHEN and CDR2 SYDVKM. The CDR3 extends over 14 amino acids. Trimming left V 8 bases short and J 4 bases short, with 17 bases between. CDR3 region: CASLSGGWGTEAFF. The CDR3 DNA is TGTGCCAGCCTCTCGGGGGGTTGGGGCACTGAAGCTTTCTTT.

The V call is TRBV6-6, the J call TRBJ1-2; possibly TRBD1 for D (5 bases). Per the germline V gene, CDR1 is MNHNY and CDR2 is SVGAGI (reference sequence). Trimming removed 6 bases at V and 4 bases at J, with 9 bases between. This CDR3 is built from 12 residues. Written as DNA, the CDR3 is TGTGCCAGCAGCCCCGGGGGCTATGGCTACACCTTC. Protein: CASSPGGYGYTF.

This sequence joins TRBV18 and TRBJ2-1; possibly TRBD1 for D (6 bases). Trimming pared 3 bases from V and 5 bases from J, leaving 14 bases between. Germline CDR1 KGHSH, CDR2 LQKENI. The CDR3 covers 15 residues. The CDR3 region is CASSPRDTTNNEQFF. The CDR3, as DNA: TGTGCCAGCTCACCCCGGGACACTACCAACAATGAGCAGTTCTTC.

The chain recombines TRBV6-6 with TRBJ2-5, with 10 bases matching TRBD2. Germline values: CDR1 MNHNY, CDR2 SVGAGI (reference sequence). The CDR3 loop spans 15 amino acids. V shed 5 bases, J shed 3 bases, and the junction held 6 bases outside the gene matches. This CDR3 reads CASSRPAGGEETQYF. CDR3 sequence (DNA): TGTGCCAGCAGTCGCCCAGCGGGGGGGGAAGAGACCCAGTACTTC.

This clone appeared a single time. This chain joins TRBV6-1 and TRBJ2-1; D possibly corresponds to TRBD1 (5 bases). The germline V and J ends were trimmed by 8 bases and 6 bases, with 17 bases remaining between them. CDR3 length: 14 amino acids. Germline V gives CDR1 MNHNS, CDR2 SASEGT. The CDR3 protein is CASFLAQGANEQFF. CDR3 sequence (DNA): TGTGCCAGCTTTTTAGCCCAAGGGGCCAATGAGCAGTTCTTC.

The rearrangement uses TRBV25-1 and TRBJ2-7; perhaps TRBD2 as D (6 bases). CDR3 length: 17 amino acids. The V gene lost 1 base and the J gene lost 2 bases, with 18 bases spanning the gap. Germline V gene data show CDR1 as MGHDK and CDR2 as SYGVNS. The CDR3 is CASSESAVTGVTYEQYF. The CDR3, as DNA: TGTGCCAGCAGTGAATCGGCGGTGACGGGAGTGACCTACGAGCAGTACTTC.

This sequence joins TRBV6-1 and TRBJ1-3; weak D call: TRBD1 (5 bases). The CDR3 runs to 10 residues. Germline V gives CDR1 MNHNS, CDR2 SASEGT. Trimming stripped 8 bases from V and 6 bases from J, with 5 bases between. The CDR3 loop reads CASGANTIYF. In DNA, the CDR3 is TGTGCCAGCGGGGCAAACACCATATATTTT.

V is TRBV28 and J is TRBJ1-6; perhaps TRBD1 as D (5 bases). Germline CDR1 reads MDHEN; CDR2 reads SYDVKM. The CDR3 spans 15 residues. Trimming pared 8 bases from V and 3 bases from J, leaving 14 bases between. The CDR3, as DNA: TGTGCCAGCCGGATGACAGTTCACTATAATTCACCCCTCCACTTT. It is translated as CASRMTVHYNSPLHF. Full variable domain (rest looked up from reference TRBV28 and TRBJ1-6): DVKVTQSSRYLVKRTGEKVFLECVQDMDHENMFWYRQDPGLGLRLIYFSYDVKMKEKGDIPEGYSVSREKKERFSLILESASTNQTSMYLCASRMTVHYNSPLHFGNGTRLTVT.

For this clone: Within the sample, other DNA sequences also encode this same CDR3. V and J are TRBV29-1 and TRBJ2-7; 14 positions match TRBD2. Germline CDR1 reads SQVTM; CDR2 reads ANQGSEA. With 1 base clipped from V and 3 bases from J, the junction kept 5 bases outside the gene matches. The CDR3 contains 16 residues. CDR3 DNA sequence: TGCAGCGTTGAAGGACAAGGGACTAGCGGGAGCTACGAGCAGTACTTC. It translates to CSVEGQGTSGSYEQYF.

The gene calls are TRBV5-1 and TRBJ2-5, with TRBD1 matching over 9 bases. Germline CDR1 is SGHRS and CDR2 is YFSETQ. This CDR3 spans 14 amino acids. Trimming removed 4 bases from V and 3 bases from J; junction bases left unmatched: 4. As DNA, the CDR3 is TGCGCCAGCAGCCCCCGGACAGGGGAAGAGACCCAGTACTTC. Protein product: CASSPRTGEETQYF. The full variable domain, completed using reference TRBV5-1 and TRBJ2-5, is KAGVTQTPRYLIKTRGQQVTLSCSPISGHRSVSWYQQTPGQGLQFLFEYFSETQRNKGNFPGRFSGRQFSNSRSEMNVSTLELGDSALYLCASSPRTGEETQYFGPGTRLLVL.

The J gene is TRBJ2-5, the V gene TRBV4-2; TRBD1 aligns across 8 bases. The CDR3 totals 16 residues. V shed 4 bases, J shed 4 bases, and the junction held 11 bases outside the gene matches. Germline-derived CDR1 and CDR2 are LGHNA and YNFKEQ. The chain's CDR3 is CASSRRTGIGVETQYF. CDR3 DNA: TGTGCCAGCAGCCGGAGGACAGGGATTGGGGTAGAGACCCAGTACTTC.

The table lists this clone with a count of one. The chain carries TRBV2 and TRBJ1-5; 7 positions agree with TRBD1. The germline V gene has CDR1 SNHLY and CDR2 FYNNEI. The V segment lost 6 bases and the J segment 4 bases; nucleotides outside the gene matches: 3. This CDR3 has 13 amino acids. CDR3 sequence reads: CASSTGDNQPQHF. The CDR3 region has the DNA TGTGCCAGCAGCACAGGGGATAATCAGCCCCAGCATTTT.

The CDR3 DNA is TGTGCCACACCGGGGGAGGGGAATCAGCCCCAGCATTTT. Residues: CATPGEGNQPQHF. The chain links TRBV28 to TRBJ1-5; tentative D call: TRBD1 (5 bases). Germline V gives CDR1 MDHEN, CDR2 SYDVKM. Deletions cut 10 bases from V and 4 bases from J, with 14 bases between. The CDR3 has 13 amino acids.

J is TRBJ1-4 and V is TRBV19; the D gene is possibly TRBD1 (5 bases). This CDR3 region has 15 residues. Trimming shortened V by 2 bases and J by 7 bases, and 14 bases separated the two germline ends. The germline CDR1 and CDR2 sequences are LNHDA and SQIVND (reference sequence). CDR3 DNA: TGTGCCAGTAGTATACGGTCCAGGGTCGGTGAAAAACTGTTTTTT. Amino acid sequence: CASSIRSRVGEKLFF.

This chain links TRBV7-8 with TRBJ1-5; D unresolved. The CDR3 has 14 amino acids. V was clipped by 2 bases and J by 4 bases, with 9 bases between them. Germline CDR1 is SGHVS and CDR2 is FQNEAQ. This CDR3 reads CASSLSTRNQPQHF. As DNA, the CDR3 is TGTGCCAGCAGCTTAAGTACAAGAAATCAGCCCCAGCATTTT.

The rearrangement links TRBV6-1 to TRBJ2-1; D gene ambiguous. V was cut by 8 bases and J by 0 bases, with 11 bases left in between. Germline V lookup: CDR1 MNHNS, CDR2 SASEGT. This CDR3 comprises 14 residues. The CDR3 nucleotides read TGTGCCAGCCTTCCAGGAAGCTCCTACAATGAGCAGTTCTTC. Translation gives CASLPGSSYNEQFF.

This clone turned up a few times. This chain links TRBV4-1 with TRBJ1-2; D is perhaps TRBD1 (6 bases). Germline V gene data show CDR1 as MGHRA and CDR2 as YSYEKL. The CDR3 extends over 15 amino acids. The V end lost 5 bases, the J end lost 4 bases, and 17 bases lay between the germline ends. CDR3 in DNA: TGCGCCAGCAGCTCCGAGACAGGAAACATCTATGGCTACACCTTC. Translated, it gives CASSSETGNIYGYTF.

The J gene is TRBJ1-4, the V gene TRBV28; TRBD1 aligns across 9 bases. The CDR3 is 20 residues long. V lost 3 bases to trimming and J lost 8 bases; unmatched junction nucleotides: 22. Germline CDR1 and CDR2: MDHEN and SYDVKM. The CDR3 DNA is TGTGCCAGCAGTTTCTTCCCTTTGGGACAGGGTTCTGGTTCAATCGAAAAACTGTTTTTT. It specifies CASSFFPLGQGSGSIEKLFF.

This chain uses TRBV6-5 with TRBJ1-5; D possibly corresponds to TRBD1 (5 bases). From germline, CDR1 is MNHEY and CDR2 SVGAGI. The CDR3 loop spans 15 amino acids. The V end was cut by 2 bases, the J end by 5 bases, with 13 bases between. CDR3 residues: CASSYTTGADQPQHF. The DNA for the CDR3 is TGTGCCAGCAGTTACACCACAGGAGCCGATCAGCCCCAGCATTTT.

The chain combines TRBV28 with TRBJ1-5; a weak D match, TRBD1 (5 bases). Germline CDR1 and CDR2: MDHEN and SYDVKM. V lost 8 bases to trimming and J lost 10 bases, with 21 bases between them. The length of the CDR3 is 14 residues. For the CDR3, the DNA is TGTGCCAGCCAGGGATGGGCAGTTGTAGGACCCCAGCATTTT. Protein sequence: CASQGWAVVGPQHF.

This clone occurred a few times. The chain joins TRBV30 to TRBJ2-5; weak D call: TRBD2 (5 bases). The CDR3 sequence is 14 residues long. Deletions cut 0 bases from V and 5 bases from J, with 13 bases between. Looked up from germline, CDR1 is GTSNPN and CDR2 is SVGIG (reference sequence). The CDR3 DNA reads TGTGCCTGGAGTGTACCTTCGGGCGGGGAGACCCAGTACTTC. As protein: CAWSVPSGGETQYF.

CDR3 nucleotide sequence: TGCAGCGCCGCGGGACTAGCGAGCTACGAGCAGTACTTC. As protein: CSAAGLASYEQYF. This rearrangement joins TRBV29-1 to TRBJ2-7, with TRBD2 matching over 10 bases. Germline V gene sequence: CDR1 SQVTM, CDR2 ANQGSEA. The CDR3 sequence is 13 residues long. V lost 7 bases, J lost 3 bases, and 6 bases stayed unmatched.

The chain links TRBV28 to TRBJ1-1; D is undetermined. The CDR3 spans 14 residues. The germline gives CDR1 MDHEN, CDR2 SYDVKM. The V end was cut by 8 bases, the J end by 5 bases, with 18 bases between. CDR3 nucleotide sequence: TGTGCCAGCCAGTCGGCGGGCATTGCGACTGAAGCTTTCTTT. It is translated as CASQSAGIATEAFF.